The sequence of this TCR beta chain was determined in a study of CD8+CD57+ T cells in acquired aplastic anemia. Whole-study context: Sorted CD4+ and CD8+ cells yielded DNA averaging around 3 ug. Healthy-donor CD4+ cells averaged approximately 9.8 million reads.

About this clonotype itself: Its antigen is as yet unknown.

Genomic DNA served as template for TCR beta VDJ and CDR3 profiling. In TCRdb, the reads were re-called with MiXCR into one record per CDR3 protein. The sample lists about 210,000 distinct CDR3 sequences, 61% occurring once. Trimming cost V 3 bases and J 8 bases, with 16 bases left between them. The CDR3 covers 14 residues. The germline V gene encodes CDR1 SGHTA and CDR2 FQGNSA. The study's findings and limits: It was found that almost 30 CD8+ CDR3 sequences were shared between patients and controls.

The sequenced sample was sorted CD4+, CD8+, or CD8+CD57+ T cells (not recorded which) from PBMCs. This chain uses TRBV7-2 with TRBJ1-2; D call uncertain. The clonotype was recovered from a human donor in good health. The CDR3 protein is CASSFGSLGSGYTF. In DNA form, the CDR3 reads TGTGCCAGCAGCTTTGGGAGTCTTGGCAGCGGCTACACCTTC.